These T cell receptor beta chains were read from a single sample in a study of glioma-infiltrating T cells after dendritic cell vaccination. TCRdb keeps only in-frame clones here, not all; method: immunoSEQ multiplex PCR. The sample includes about 49,000 clones, roughly 85% seen only once; the top ten take about an eighth. The material was blood, obtained before dendritic cell vaccination. Source of these receptors: a human donor with glioblastoma. The CDR3 runs from the conserved cysteine through the conserved F or W. D genes are given only for firm matches. Size is stated for part of the rows, as once, few or many counts, or as a class when the clone is expanded.

CDR3aa: CASSVVQGALPGANVLTF; CDR3nt: TGTGCCAGCAGCGTAGTGCAGGGGGCGCTTCCTGGGGCCAACGTCCTGACTTTC; len: 18; v_gene: TRBV9; d_gene: TRBD1; abundance: NA; j_gene: TRBJ2-6
CDR3aa: CASSYLATGELFF; CDR3nt: TGTGCCAGCAGTTACCTAGCAACCGGGGAGCTGTTTTTT; len: 13; v_gene: TRBV6-5; d_gene: NA; abundance: NA; j_gene: TRBJ2-2
CDR3aa: CASSEGLMYGYTF; CDR3nt: TGCGCCAGCAGTGAGGGACTGATGTATGGCTACACCTTC; len: 13; v_gene: TRBV10-1; d_gene: NA; abundance: NA; j_gene: TRBJ1-2
CDR3aa: CASSHLGVLTEAFF; CDR3nt: TGCGCCAGCAGTCATCTCGGAGTACTTACTGAAGCTTTCTTT; len: 14; v_gene: TRBV23-1; d_gene: NA; abundance: NA; j_gene: TRBJ1-1
CDR3aa: CASSLGGGKNEQYF; CDR3nt: TGTGCCAGCAGCTTAGGCGGCGGAAAGAACGAGCAGTACTTC; len: 14; v_gene: TRBV11-2; d_gene: NA; abundance: NA; j_gene: TRBJ2-7
CDR3aa: CASSGTGGLQETQYF; CDR3nt: TGTGCCAGCAGTGGGACGGGGGGGCTCCAAGAGACCCAGTACTTC; len: 15; v_gene: TRBV6-5; d_gene: TRBD2; abundance: NA; j_gene: TRBJ2-5
CDR3aa: CASSLSGTRYTGELFF; CDR3nt: TGTGCCAGCAGTTTATCCGGGACTAGATACACCGGGGAGCTGTTTTTT; len: 16; v_gene: TRBV27; d_gene: TRBD2; abundance: NA; j_gene: TRBJ2-2
CDR3aa: CASSERGTSGSTDTQYF; CDR3nt: TGTGCCAGCAGTGAACGGGGGACTAGCGGAAGCACAGATACGCAGTATTTT; len: 17; v_gene: TRBV2; d_gene: TRBD2; abundance: NA; j_gene: TRBJ2-3
CDR3aa: CASSLATGGEGYTF; CDR3nt: TGTGCCAGCAGCTTGGCAACAGGGGGAGAGGGCTACACCTTC; len: 14; v_gene: TRBV5-5; d_gene: TRBD1; abundance: NA; j_gene: TRBJ1-2
CDR3aa: CASSAGASGTEAFF; CDR3nt: TGCGCCAGCAGCGCGGGGGCGTCGGGGACTGAAGCTTTCTTT; len: 14; v_gene: TRBV10-2; d_gene: NA; abundance: NA; j_gene: TRBJ1-1
CDR3aa: CASSPGQGSSTEAFF; CDR3nt: TGTGCCAGCAGCCCTGGCCAGGGGAGTTCAACTGAAGCTTTCTTT; len: 15; v_gene: TRBV5-4; d_gene: NA; abundance: NA; j_gene: TRBJ1-1
CDR3aa: CASSREEYNEQFF; CDR3nt: TGTGCTAGCAGCCGAGAGGAGTACAATGAGCAGTTCTTC; len: 13; v_gene: TRBV7-7; d_gene: NA; abundance: few; j_gene: TRBJ2-1
CDR3aa: CASSPPAGEREKLFF; CDR3nt: TGTGCCAGCTCACCACCGGCGGGGGAGCGTGAAAAACTGTTTTTT; len: 15; v_gene: TRBV18; d_gene: NA; abundance: NA; j_gene: TRBJ1-4
CDR3aa: CASSIGQGDADTQYF; CDR3nt: TGTGCCAGTAGTATAGGTCAGGGGGATGCAGATACGCAGTATTTT; len: 15; v_gene: TRBV19; d_gene: TRBD1; abundance: NA; j_gene: TRBJ2-3
CDR3aa: CASSYSPGTGEKLFF; CDR3nt: TGTGCCAGCAGTTACTCCCCCGGGACAGGGGAGAAACTGTTTTTT; len: 15; v_gene: TRBV6-5; d_gene: TRBD1; abundance: NA; j_gene: TRBJ1-4
CDR3aa: CASRNSPTEPTDTQYF; CDR3nt: TGTGCCAGCAGAAATTCCCCCACAGAGCCCACAGATACGCAGTATTTT; len: 16; v_gene: TRBV7-9; d_gene: NA; abundance: NA; j_gene: TRBJ2-3
CDR3aa: CASSLYGSVDTQYF; CDR3nt: TGTGCCAGCAGCTTATATGGTAGTGTAGATACGCAGTATTTT; len: 14; v_gene: TRBV7-6; d_gene: NA; abundance: once; j_gene: TRBJ2-3
CDR3aa: CASKYGTGLSGNTIYF; CDR3nt: TGTGCCAGCAAATATGGTACAGGCCTCTCTGGAAACACCATATATTTT; len: 16; v_gene: TRBV2; d_gene: NA; abundance: few; j_gene: TRBJ1-3
CDR3aa: CASSTGGNEKLFF; CDR3nt: TGTGCCAGCAGTACGGGGGGAAATGAAAAACTGTTTTTT; len: 13; v_gene: TRBV25-1; d_gene: NA; abundance: NA; j_gene: TRBJ1-4
CDR3aa: CASSEARSGKGNEQFF; CDR3nt: TGTGCCAGCAGTGAAGCGCGGAGCGGAAAAGGCAATGAGCAGTTCTTC; len: 16; v_gene: TRBV2; d_gene: NA; abundance: NA; j_gene: TRBJ2-1
CDR3aa: CASSFDTEAFF; CDR3nt: TGTGCCAGCAGCTTCGACACTGAAGCTTTCTTT; len: 11; v_gene: TRBV7-9; d_gene: NA; abundance: once; j_gene: TRBJ1-1
CDR3aa: CATLDSGGPSYNEQFF; CDR3nt: TGTGCCACCTTGGATAGCGGGGGGCCTTCCTACAATGAGCAGTTCTTC; len: 16; v_gene: TRBV10-3; d_gene: TRBD2; abundance: NA; j_gene: TRBJ2-1
CDR3aa: CASSLSGQGNTEAFF; CDR3nt: TGTGCCAGCAGCTTAAGTGGGCAGGGGAACACTGAAGCTTTCTTT; len: 15; v_gene: TRBV7-2; d_gene: NA; abundance: NA; j_gene: TRBJ1-1
CDR3aa: CASTRGGRVRDTQYF; CDR3nt: TGTGCCAGCACTCGCGGGGGGCGCGTTAGAGATACGCAGTATTTT; len: 15; v_gene: TRBV7-2; d_gene: TRBD2; abundance: NA; j_gene: TRBJ2-3
CDR3aa: CASSQETRATDTQYF; CDR3nt: TGCGCCAGCAGCCAAGAAACCAGGGCCACAGATACGCAGTATTTT; len: 15; v_gene: TRBV4-3; d_gene: NA; abundance: NA; j_gene: TRBJ2-3
CDR3aa: CASSLTYRNTEAFF; CDR3nt: TGTGCCAGCAGCTTAACCTACAGGAACACTGAAGCTTTCTTT; len: 14; v_gene: TRBV7-3; d_gene: NA; abundance: NA; j_gene: TRBJ1-1
CDR3aa: CASSLDRGREKLFF; CDR3nt: TGTGCCAGCAGTCTAGACAGGGGCCGGGAAAAACTGTTTTTT; len: 14; v_gene: TRBV27; d_gene: TRBD1; abundance: NA; j_gene: TRBJ1-4
CDR3aa: CASSTSGTLNYGYTF; CDR3nt: TGTGCCAGTAGTACCTCCGGGACATTGAACTATGGCTACACCTTC; len: 15; v_gene: TRBV19; d_gene: NA; abundance: once; j_gene: TRBJ1-2
CDR3aa: CASSGAGGGQETQYF; CDR3nt: TGTGCCAGCAGCGGTGCCGGGGGGGGACAAGAGACCCAGTACTTC; len: 15; v_gene: TRBV9; d_gene: TRBD2; abundance: once; j_gene: TRBJ2-5
CDR3aa: CASSSPTFNYGYTF; CDR3nt: TGTGCCAGCAGCTCTCCGACATTCAACTATGGCTACACCTTC; len: 14; v_gene: TRBV7-2; d_gene: NA; abundance: NA; j_gene: TRBJ1-2
CDR3aa: CASADRESLYGYTF; CDR3nt: TGCGCCAGCGCCGACAGGGAGTCCCTCTATGGCTACACCTTC; len: 14; v_gene: TRBV5-1; d_gene: TRBD1; abundance: NA; j_gene: TRBJ1-2
CDR3aa: CASSLVGQGIYNEQFF; CDR3nt: TGTGCCAGCAGCTTAGTGGGACAGGGGATCTACAATGAGCAGTTCTTC; len: 16; v_gene: TRBV7-2; d_gene: TRBD1; abundance: NA; j_gene: TRBJ2-1
CDR3aa: CAISDRGEGEQYF; CDR3nt: TGTGCCATCTCAGACAGGGGGGAGGGCGAGCAGTACTTC; len: 13; v_gene: TRBV10-3; d_gene: TRBD1; abundance: NA; j_gene: TRBJ2-7
CDR3aa: CASSQEVRSWTYTEAFF; CDR3nt: TGTGCCAGCAGCCAAGAAGTCCGAAGTTGGACATACACTGAAGCTTTCTTT; len: 17; v_gene: TRBV4-2; d_gene: NA; abundance: NA; j_gene: TRBJ1-1
CDR3aa: CASSPGIWTGELFF; CDR3nt: TGTGCCAGCAGTCCCGGGATTTGGACCGGGGAGCTGTTTTTT; len: 14; v_gene: TRBV6-6; d_gene: NA; abundance: NA; j_gene: TRBJ2-2
CDR3aa: CASSVVSRGYNEQFF; CDR3nt: TGTGCCAGCAGCGTAGTTTCGAGGGGGTACAATGAGCAGTTCTTC; len: 15; v_gene: TRBV9; d_gene: NA; abundance: NA; j_gene: TRBJ2-1
CDR3aa: CASSVATERSSPLHF; CDR3nt: TGTGCCAGCAGCGTAGCTACAGAGCGGTCATCACCCCTCCACTTT; len: 15; v_gene: TRBV9; d_gene: NA; abundance: NA; j_gene: TRBJ1-6